This record looks at one T cell receptor beta chain sequence and its context. It lacks a known antigen. No much larger clone exists at a distance of one base, and base qualities are not known. The data were taken from a study of blood T cell repertoires in COVID-19 (dated by TCRdb to about 2020). For the wider study: Collaborator samples came from the United States, Italy and Spain and covered acute and convalescent phases of COVID-19. A de-identified subject ID, COVID-19 status, age in years and sex were almost always included in the sample metadata. The repertoires were released in a freely available public database meant as a resource for research on the immune response to SARS-CoV-2. The samples were drawn from the first 160 participants of the ongoing ImmuneRACE study and from some 1,300 subjects provided by 6 global collaborators. The prospective study material was composed of cDNA or gDNA derived from T cells, B-cell-depleted T cells, or PBMCs. Where HLA class I and class II types were available, the types were taken from metadata supplied by the sample provider, not from assay-based typing. Subjects who had been exposed to COVID-19, were actively infected with it, or had recovered from it provided the deeply sampled blood TCRbeta repertoires that made up the dataset.

Taken from cysteine to phenylalanine, the CDR3 has 14 residues. The sequence is cut down to CDR3 DNA, 42 bases in frame from base 1. CDR1 and CDR2, per the germline V gene, are SGHNT and YENEEA. V was cut back by 0 bases and J by 1 base, leaving a gap of 5 bases between them. Collaborating institutions collected whole blood in K2EDTA tubes following their own protocols. For TCRbeta analysis, collaborators shipped samples as frozen whole blood, isolated PBMCs, or DNA extracted from either of those sample types. TCRbeta CDR3 regions were amplified from genomic DNA by means of the immunoSEQ Assay, a bias-controlled multiplex PCR. The study's own analysis went as follows. The number of nucleated cells in each sample was estimated by amplification of reference gene primers within the assay. Sequence reads were collapsed and filtered to measure the absolute abundance of every unique TCRbeta CDR3 rearrangement. For each sample, productive Simpson clonality was calculated as the square root of Simpson's diversity index over productive rearrangements. TCRdb provides this immuneACCESS table in a form limited to in-frame rearrangements. Some clones are lacking; in checked studies, under half of them reflect an unresolved V gene, and why the rest are absent is not known. V, J and clone size were drawn from that table, and D and trimming were deduced from the DNA. The sample table records around 100,000 clones; roughly 86% of these occur just once. Clones ranked in the top ten supply under 7% of the sample.

What the research found in general, with its limitations: Clinical and demographic metadata were provided uncurated, with the amount varying by source and participant.

Sequenced sample: peripheral blood. In this chain, TRBV11-3 is recombined with TRBJ2-3, and TRBD2 may be the D gene, going by 5 matching bases. This clonotype was sampled from a woman aged 55-70 years with acute or convalescent COVID-19. At the DNA level, the sequence is TGTGCCAGCAGCTTAGAGCGGGGCACAGATACGCAGTATTTT. Its protein is CASSLERGTDTQYF.